The table lists the clone carrying this TCR beta chain with a few counts. Its antigen is not known. The data were obtained in a study of T cell repertoires in cytomegalovirus infection. Study details: A matching HLA type, together with CMV infection, was signaled by public TCR beta signatures.

Study observations and caveats: Predominance within the ex vivo response was attributable to HLA-C-restricted CMV-specific TCR beta clonotypes. CMV carriers with the relevant HLA were identified by cumulative public TCR beta family frequency.

TCRdb ran MiXCR on the reads and lists one entry per CDR3 protein. The repertoire has around 100,000 distinct CDR3 sequences, over 9% of them found once; the top ten carry approximately 30%. This CDR3 spans 14 amino acids. The V gene's germline CDR1 is MNHGY and CDR2 SAAAGT. Trimming took 5 bases from V and 5 from J; bases not matched to a gene: 4. The material sequenced was PBMCs, sequenced either directly or after in vitro stimulation (not recorded which). The chain employs TRBV6-8 and TRBJ2-1; 9 bases match TRBD2. The origin of this receptor is a human donor in good health (CMV status not recorded). Some clones in this sample may be carry-over from other donors' samples. This CDR3 reads CASSTGLANNEQFF. For the CDR3, the DNA is TGTGCCAGCAGTACGGGACTAGCTAACAATGAGCAGTTCTTC.